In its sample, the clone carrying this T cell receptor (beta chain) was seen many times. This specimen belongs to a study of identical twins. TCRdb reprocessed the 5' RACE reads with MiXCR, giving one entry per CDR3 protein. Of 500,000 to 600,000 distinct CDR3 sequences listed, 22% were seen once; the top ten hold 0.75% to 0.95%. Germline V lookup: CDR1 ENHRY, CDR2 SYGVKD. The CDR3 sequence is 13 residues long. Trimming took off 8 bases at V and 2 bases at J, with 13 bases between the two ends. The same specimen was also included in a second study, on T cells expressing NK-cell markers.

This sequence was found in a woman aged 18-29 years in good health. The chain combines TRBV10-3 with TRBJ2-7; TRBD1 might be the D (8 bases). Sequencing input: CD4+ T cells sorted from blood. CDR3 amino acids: CAIGGDRPYEQYF. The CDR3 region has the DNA TGTGCCATCGGGGGGGACAGGCCCTACGAGCAGTACTTC.